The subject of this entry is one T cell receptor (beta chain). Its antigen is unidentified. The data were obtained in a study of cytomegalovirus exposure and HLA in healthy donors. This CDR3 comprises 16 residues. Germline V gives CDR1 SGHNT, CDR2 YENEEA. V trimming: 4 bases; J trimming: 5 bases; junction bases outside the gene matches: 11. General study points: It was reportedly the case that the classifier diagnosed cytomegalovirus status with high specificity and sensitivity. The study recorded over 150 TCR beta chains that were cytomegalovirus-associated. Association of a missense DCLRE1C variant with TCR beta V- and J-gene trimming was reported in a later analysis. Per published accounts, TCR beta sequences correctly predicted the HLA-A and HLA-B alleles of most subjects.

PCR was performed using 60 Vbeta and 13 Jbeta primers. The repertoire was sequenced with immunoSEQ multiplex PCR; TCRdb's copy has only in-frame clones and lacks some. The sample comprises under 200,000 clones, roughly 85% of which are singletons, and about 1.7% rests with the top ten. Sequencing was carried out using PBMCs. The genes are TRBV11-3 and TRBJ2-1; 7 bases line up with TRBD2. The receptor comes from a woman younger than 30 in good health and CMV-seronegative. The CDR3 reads CASSSPNWDYHNEQFF. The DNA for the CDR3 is TGTGCCAGCAGCTCCCCAAACTGGGACTATCACAATGAGCAGTTCTTC.